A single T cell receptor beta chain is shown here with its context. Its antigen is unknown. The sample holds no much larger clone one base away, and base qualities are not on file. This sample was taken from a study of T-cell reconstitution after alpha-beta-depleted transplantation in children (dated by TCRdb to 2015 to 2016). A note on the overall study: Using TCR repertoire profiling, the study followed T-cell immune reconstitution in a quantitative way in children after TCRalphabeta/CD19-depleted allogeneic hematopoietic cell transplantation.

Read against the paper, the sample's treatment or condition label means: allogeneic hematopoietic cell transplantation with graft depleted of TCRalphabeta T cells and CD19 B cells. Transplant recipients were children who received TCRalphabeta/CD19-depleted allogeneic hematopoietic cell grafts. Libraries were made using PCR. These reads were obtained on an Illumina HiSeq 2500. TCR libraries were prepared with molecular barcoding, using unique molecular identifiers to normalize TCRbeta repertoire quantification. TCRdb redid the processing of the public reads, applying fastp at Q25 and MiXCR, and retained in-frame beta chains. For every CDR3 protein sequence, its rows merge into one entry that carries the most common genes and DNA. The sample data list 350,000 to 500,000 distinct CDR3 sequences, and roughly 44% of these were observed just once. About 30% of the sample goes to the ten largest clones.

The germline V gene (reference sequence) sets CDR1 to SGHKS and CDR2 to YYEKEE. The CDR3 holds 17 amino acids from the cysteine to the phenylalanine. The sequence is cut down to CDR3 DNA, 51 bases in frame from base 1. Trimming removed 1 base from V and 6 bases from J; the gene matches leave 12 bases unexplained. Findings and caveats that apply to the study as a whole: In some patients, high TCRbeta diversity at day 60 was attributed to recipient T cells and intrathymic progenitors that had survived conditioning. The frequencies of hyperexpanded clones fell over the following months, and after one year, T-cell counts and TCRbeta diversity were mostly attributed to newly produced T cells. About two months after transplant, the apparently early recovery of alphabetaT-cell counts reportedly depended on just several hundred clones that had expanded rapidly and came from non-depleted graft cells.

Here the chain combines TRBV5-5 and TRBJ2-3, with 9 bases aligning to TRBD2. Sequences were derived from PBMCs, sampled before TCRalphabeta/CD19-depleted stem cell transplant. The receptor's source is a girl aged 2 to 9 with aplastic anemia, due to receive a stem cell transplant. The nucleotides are TGTGCCAGCAGCTTGTCTGCACGAGCGGGGGGCTTGGATACGCAGTATTTT. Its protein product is CASSLSARAGGLDTQYF. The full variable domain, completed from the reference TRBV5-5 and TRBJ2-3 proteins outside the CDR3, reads DAGVTQSPTHLIKTRGQQVTLRCSPISGHKSVSWYQQVLGQGPQFIFQYYEKEERGRGNFPDRFSARQFPNYSSELNVNALLLGDSALYLCASSLSARAGGLDTQYFGPGTRLTVL.